Detailed here is one T cell receptor beta chain. Its recognized antigen is unknown. It has no much larger one-base neighbor in the sample; base qualities were not kept. Preparation of the library involved the immunoSEQ multiplex PCR assay. For the multiplex PCR, a mixture combining 60 forward primers for TCR Vbeta segments and 13 reverse primers for TCR Jbeta segments was used. A multiplex PCR assay on genomic DNA amplified the CDR3 region of rearranged TCR beta genes. The Illumina HiSeq System was used to sequence the amplified TCR beta libraries as 87-base-pair reads. The original pipeline was this. A later analysis tallied approximately 87 million unique TCR beta chains across the 700 or so repertoires, and about 12 million of those chains were shared by two or more donors. Raw reads were error-corrected and collapsed into unique sequences by a nearest-neighbor algorithm in which closely related sequences were merged to remove PCR and sequencing errors. To assign V, D and J gene segments, CDR3 sequences were aligned to IMGT reference sequences. For a sequence to be retained, a match of at least six nucleotides was required to both a V gene segment and a J gene segment. A rearrangement was called productive if the CDR3 had no stop codons and remained in frame with V and J, and every other rearrangement was called non-productive. CDR3 was defined by IMGT convention, running from the second conserved V-encoded cysteine to the conserved J-encoded phenylalanine. Sequences without an unambiguous match to a single V gene segment were excluded from the earlier analysis of about 600 of the donors. In an earlier analysis of 587 of the donors, V segments were called functional above 56.7% productive rearrangements and were called segregating when the between-donor standard deviation exceeded 5%. To diagnose cytomegalovirus status from the catalog of TCR beta chain sequences, a statistical classification framework was built. V and J gene assignment, in a later analysis, came from comparing TCR nucleotide sequences with IMGT/GENE-DB human TR gene sequences. The TCRdist pipeline was used in a later analysis to assign CDR3 sequences and most-parsimonious VDJ recombination scenarios. A later analysis defined each TCR beta chain by its CDR3 amino acid sequence plus V-gene family, and excluded reads lacking a unique V-gene family. As a way to deal with suspected cross-contamination and a sequencing artifact, a later analysis dropped 450 to 700 nucleotide sequences that were highly shared and had low generation probability. For each public chain, a later analysis derived a clonal expansion index from normalized ranks of inferred template counts within each repertoire. In a later analysis, generation probabilities were computed with a VDJ recombination model fitted to out-of-frame rearrangements, and the resulting probabilities were checked against IGoR. In a later analysis, TCR-TCR, TCR-HLA and TCR-CMV co-occurrence was scored with hypergeometric tests, and a repertoire-size bias correction was applied to TCR pairs. A later analysis estimated false discovery rates by permuting HLA or CMV assignments 20 times. In a later analysis, co-occurring TCRs were grouped with DBSCAN, and TCRdist sequence similarity was added when clustering was performed within HLA-allele-positive subsets. Co-occurrence clustering excluded repertoires with fewer than 30,000 or more than 120,000 public chains, plus five with anomalous nucleotide sharing. Imported from immuneACCESS, the table was reduced by TCRdb to in-frame sequences with V and J called. These copies leave out some clones; in studies compared against another copy, an unresolved V gene accounts for under half, and the cause of the remainder is not known. V and J calls and clone size are copied from that table; D and trimming were computed from the DNA. Counted in this sample were 180,000 or so clones; 79% of them appeared once. Clones ranked in the top ten supply around 2.3% of the sample.

This record comes from a study of cytomegalovirus exposure and HLA in healthy donors (dated by TCRdb to 2016 to 2017). Context from the whole study: An earlier analysis of a few hundred of the donors reported approximately 280 Gb of sequence data and 100 million to 120 million unique TCR beta sequences obtained from about 200 million T cells. To predict cytomegalovirus infection status, the study brought together high-throughput TCR immunosequencing, statistical association of individual TCRs with disease status, and machine learning. Among the roughly 410 genotyped donors, about 85% belonged to the genetic ancestry cluster associated with self-reported Caucasian donors. The aim of the study was to test whether cataloging public T cell receptors could identify signatures of past pathogen exposure. Using immunosequencing, the study profiled T cell repertoires from around 680 subjects and related those repertoires to cytomegalovirus serostatus. Every discovery cohort repertoire had been produced on one sequencing platform. In addition to the first cohort of 666 subjects, a separate validation cohort of 120 different subjects was used. An early release covering about 600 HLA-typed donors comprised approximately 290 gigabases of sequencing data and around 86 million unique TCR sequences. An earlier analysis of about 620 of the donors applied high-throughput TCR beta sequencing to assess whether each TCR beta V gene segment acted as functional or pseudogenic. Donor age, sex, ethnicity and CMV serostatus were compiled together with the repertoire data. To study patterns of TCR occurrence, a later analysis re-analyzed previously published TCR beta repertoires from hundreds of donors and added high-resolution HLA genotyping. Typing coverage differed by locus: A, B, C, DRB1 and DQB1 were typed in roughly 620-630 donors, DQA1 in approximately 520, DPA1 in around 610, and DPB1 in about 450. Class I and class II HLA loci were covered by the typing at four-digit resolution. Among almost 400 genotyped donors of the cohort, an average of 235,054 unique TCR beta nucleotide sequences were sequenced per donor, approximately 20% of them non-productive. In the later analysis, no new phenotypic data were used to find candidate immune exposures; instead, reliance was placed on TCR beta sequences and their occurrence across donors. Genome-wide SNP genotypes for about 55% of the 666 donors were used in a later genetic analysis, which treated that subset as a discovery cohort. A few DR-DQ haplotypes were handled as single units for association and clustering because linkage in the cohort was strong. What the work shows at the level of the full study, not this receptor alone: A further reported finding was that TCR beta sequences accurately predicted the HLA-A and HLA-B alleles for most subjects in the first cohort. A few of the identified cytomegalovirus-associated TCR beta chains were confirmed in vitro to be specific for cytomegalovirus antigens. The 87-base-pair reads could not distinguish some IMGT-functional V segments, including TRBV6-2 and TRBV6-3, so those segments were excluded. The presence/absence analyses assumed that sequencing depth was roughly uniform across donors, and that assumption may not be true. Because counts were too low, seventeen rarely observed V segments, including chromosome 9 orphons, were excluded from the earlier analysis of about 500 of the donors. In a later analysis, HLA-associated TCR beta chains showed more clonal expansion and lower generation probabilities than non-associated chains that were equally common. According to a later analysis, TCR association rates differed among HLA loci, with DRB1 alleles showing the most associated TCRs and HLA-C alleles showing the fewest. Correlated functional status among segregating V segments might be attributable to linkage disequilibrium, but an unknown experimental factor could not be ruled out. Most CMV-associated TCR beta chains appeared to be HLA-restricted in a later analysis, and the HLA associations seemed to be driven largely by CMV exposure. A cluster of highly shared sequence variants was judged likely to be a technical artifact of the sequencing pipeline. Across donors, most TCR sequences were observed very rarely, whereas some public TCRs were present in many individuals. Broadly in line with IMGT annotations, most TCR beta V segments showed up in productive rearrangements about 87% or about 30% of the time in an earlier analysis of under 700 of the donors. V-gene and J-gene trimming of TCR beta chains was associated with a missense DCLRE1C variant in a later genetic analysis, and the association was replicated in an independent cohort. A total of fewer than 200 TCR beta chains were listed by the study as associated with cytomegalovirus. Because some donors lacked HLA typing at each locus, the association tests relied only on the typed subset. According to the authors, the approach could potentially be generalized to other disease states and immunological phenotypes. In both the original and validation cohorts, the classifier was reported to diagnose cytomegalovirus status with high specificity and sensitivity. When HLA alleles, especially DR and DQ, strongly co-occurred, TCR associations were difficult to assign to individual alleles. Immune exposure information for the cohort was limited to CMV serostatus. In a later genetic analysis, fewer N-insertions in productive TCRs were reported among donors in an Asian-associated ancestry cluster than the 666-donor mean. Only TCR beta chains were sequenced in this cohort, and the absence of alpha or paired-chain data limited detectable features. A later analysis associated about 17,000 TCR beta sequences with specific HLA alleles at a false discovery rate of 0.05. According to a later analysis, parvovirus B19, influenza, CMV and Epstein-Barr virus appeared linked to several top co-occurrence clusters.

Based on the germline V gene, the CDR1 and CDR2 sequences are WSHSY and SAAADI. Spanning cysteine to phenylalanine, the CDR3 consists of 13 amino acids. Only the CDR3 region is kept as DNA, spanning 39 bases read in frame from base 1. The trim is 10 bases for V and 3 bases for J, with a gap of 15 bases between the germline ends. The cohort consisted of some 670 healthy bone marrow donors. At the time of sampling, all cohort members were nominally healthy, though unrecorded immune exposures were likely present. The donor was CMV seronegative and was included in the group of a few hundred seronegative cohort members. Each donor provided a peripheral blood sample, and peripheral blood mononuclear cells were used for TCR beta sequencing. The Qiagen DNeasy Blood Extraction Kit was used to extract genomic DNA from the blood cell samples.

The sequence derives from a woman aged 45 to 65 in good health and CMV-seronegative. Sequencing was carried out using PBMCs. This chain is built from TRBV10-2 and TRBJ1-2; the D segment cannot be called with confidence. The CDR3 reads CATSEGRYYGYTF. The sequenced DNA: TGCGCCACTTCCGAGGGCCGTTACTATGGCTACACCTTC.